These 13 T cell receptor beta chains came from one sample sequenced in a study of T cell repertoires in cytomegalovirus infection. No antigen is known for these receptors. TCRdb itself ran the reads through MiXCR, one entry per CDR3 protein. The repertoire includes tens of thousands of distinct CDR3 sequences, 25% to 40% of them detected once, and about three quarters sits in the top ten. Sequencing used PBMCs, sequenced either directly or after in vitro stimulation (not recorded which). These receptors were collected from a human donor in good health (CMV status not recorded). Some clones in this sample may be carry-over from other donors' samples.

The chain is built from TRBV19 and TRBJ2-1; D perhaps matches TRBD1 (7 bases). Germline assignment: CDR1 LNHDA and CDR2 SQIVND (reference sequence). V lost 4 bases to trimming and J lost 9 bases, with 19 bases between them. The CDR3 covers 15 residues. CDR3 bases: TGTGCCAGTAGTACGAGACAGGGAGGAAAGATTGAGCAGTTCTTC. As protein: CASSTRQGGKIEQFF.

This clonotype was seen more than once but under ten times. The genes are TRBV12-3 or TRBV12-4 and TRBJ2-2, with 9 bases identical to TRBD2. The CDR3 is 17 amino acids. The J segment lost 4 bases and the V segment lost 6 bases, leaving 12 bases of the junction unmatched. The DNA of the CDR3 is TGTGCCAGCAGCCCCACTCGCGGGAGGGTTGGCACCGGGGAGCTGTTTTTT. Encoded protein: CASSPTRGRVGTGELFF.

This clonotype appeared a few times. This rearrangement joins TRBV7-2 to TRBJ2-4; 7 bases line up with TRBD2. The CDR3 totals 15 residues. V lost 5 bases, J lost 0 bases, and 4 bases stayed unmatched. CDR1 is SGHTA and CDR2 is FQGNSA in the germline V gene. CDR3 nucleotide sequence: TGTGCCAGCAGCAAGGGAGGGGTAGCCAAAAACATTCAGTACTTC. This translates into CASSKGGVAKNIQYF.

V is TRBV4-2 and J is TRBJ2-5, with 10 positions matching TRBD1. This CDR3 spans 16 amino acids. Per the germline V gene, CDR1 is LGHNA and CDR2 is YNFKEQ. The V gene end was trimmed by 0 bases and the J gene end by 5 bases; junction bases not matched to a gene: 6. The CDR3: CASSQDPGTGAETQYF. CDR3 in DNA: TGTGCCAGCAGCCAAGATCCCGGGACAGGGGCGGAGACCCAGTACTTC.

This clonotype was picked up a small number of times. The V call is TRBV11-2, the J call TRBJ2-7; no clear D. Trimming removed 4 bases from V and 2 bases from J, with 6 bases in between. The germline V gene has CDR1 SGHAT and CDR2 FQNNGV. The CDR3 loop spans 12 amino acids. In DNA form, the CDR3 reads TGTGCCAGCAGCTACCAAGCCTACGAGCAGTACTTC. It specifies CASSYQAYEQYF.

This clonotype was observed many times. The V and J genes are TRBV7-2 and TRBJ2-5, with D unclear. This CDR3 spans 14 amino acids. The germline gives CDR1 SGHTA, CDR2 FQGNSA. Between the trimmed V and J ends, which lost 4 bases and 5 bases, there was a span of 14 bases. The CDR3: CASSSDGFGETQYF. DNA for the CDR3: TGTGCCAGCAGCTCCGACGGGTTCGGGGAGACCCAGTACTTC.

The chain uses TRBV29-1 and TRBJ2-3, with D possibly TRBD1 on 5 matching bases. V was trimmed by 3 bases and J by 5 bases, leaving 12 bases between them. In germline, CDR1 is SQVTM, CDR2 ANQGSEA. The CDR3 consists of 13 residues. As DNA, the CDR3 is TGCAGCGTTGATGCCAGGGCGATAGATACGCAGTATTTT. Translated, it gives CSVDARAIDTQYF.

This clonotype was observed a handful of times. The V and J genes are TRBV28 and TRBJ2-5; D is possibly TRBD2 (5 bases). Germline loops: CDR1 MDHEN, CDR2 SYDVKM. The CDR3 is made up of 13 amino acids. With 1 base removed from V and 7 bases from J, the gap between germline ends came to 10 bases. Written as DNA, the CDR3 is TGTGCCAGCAGTTTATTGGAGGCAGGGACCCAGTACTTC. This sequence encodes CASSLLEAGTQYF.

This chain connects TRBV7-9 to TRBJ2-7; D gene unclear. The CDR3 length is 14 residues. CDR1 SEHNR and CDR2 FQNEAQ come from the germline V gene (reference sequence). V was cut by 5 bases and J by 0 bases, with 11 bases left in between. The CDR3 protein is CASSPELVSYEQYF. The CDR3 DNA follows: TGTGCCAGCAGCCCAGAATTGGTCTCCTACGAGCAGTACTTC.

The chain carries TRBV11-1 and TRBJ2-2; D possibly corresponds to TRBD2 (5 bases). Trimming left V 5 bases short and J 2 bases short, with 18 bases between. Germline V gene sequence: CDR1 SGHAT, CDR2 FQDESV (reference sequence). This CDR3 has 17 residues. CDR3 in amino acids: CASSLLGSIFNTGELFF. DNA for the CDR3: TGTGCCAGCAGCCTTCTGGGGAGTATCTTTAACACCGGGGAGCTGTTTTTT.

The V call is TRBV7-2, the J call TRBJ2-3, with 8 bases matching TRBD2. The V segment lost 5 bases and the J segment 4 bases; nucleotides outside the gene matches: 5. Germline CDR1 and CDR2: SGHTA and FQGNSA. The CDR3 totals 14 residues. In DNA form, the CDR3 reads TGTGCCAGCAGCCTCGGACTAGCCCCAGATACGCAGTATTTT. Protein sequence: CASSLGLAPDTQYF.

To note about this clonotype: This may be a read error, as it is one base from a much larger clone. The V and J genes are TRBV12-3 or TRBV12-4 and TRBJ1-5, with D perhaps TRBD1 (5 bases). The CDR3 loop spans 15 amino acids. The CDR3, as DNA: TGTGCCAGCATTTTATCTTGGGGGAGCAATCAGCCCCAGCATTTT. It encodes CASILSWGSNQPQHF.

This clonotype came up a few times. The J gene is TRBJ2-1, the V gene TRBV6-1, with D possibly called TRBD1 or TRBD2 (5 bases each). The germline V gene encodes CDR1 MNHNS and CDR2 SASEGT. Trimming stripped 6 bases from V and 7 bases from J, with 16 bases between. The CDR3 is 14 residues long. As DNA, the CDR3 is TGTGCCAGCAGGACGGGGCAGATTCTGAATGAGCAGTTCTTC. Encoded protein: CASRTGQILNEQFF.